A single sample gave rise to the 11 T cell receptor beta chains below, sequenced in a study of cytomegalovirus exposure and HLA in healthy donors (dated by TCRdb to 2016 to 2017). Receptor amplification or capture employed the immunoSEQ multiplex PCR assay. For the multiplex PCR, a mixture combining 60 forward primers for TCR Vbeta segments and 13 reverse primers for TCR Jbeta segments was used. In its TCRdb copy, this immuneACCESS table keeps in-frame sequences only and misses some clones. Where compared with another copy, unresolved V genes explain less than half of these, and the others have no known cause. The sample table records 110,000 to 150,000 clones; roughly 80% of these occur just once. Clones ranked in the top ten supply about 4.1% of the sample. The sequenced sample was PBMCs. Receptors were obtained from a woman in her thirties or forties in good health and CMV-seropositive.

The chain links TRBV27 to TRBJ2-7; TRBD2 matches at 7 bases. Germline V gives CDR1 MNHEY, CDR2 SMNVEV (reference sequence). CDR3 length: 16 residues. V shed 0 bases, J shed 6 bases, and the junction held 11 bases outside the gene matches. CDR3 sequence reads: CASSLSGGGSLFEQYF. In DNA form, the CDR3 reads TGTGCCAGCAGTTTATCTGGCGGCGGGAGTCTCTTCGAGCAGTACTTC.

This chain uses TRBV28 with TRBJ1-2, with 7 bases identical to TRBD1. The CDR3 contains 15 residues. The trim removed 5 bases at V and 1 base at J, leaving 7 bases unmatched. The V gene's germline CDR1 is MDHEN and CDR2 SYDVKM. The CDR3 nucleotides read TGTGCCAGCAGTCCCGCAGGGGGTTATAACTATGGCTACACCTTC. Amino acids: CASSPAGGYNYGYTF.

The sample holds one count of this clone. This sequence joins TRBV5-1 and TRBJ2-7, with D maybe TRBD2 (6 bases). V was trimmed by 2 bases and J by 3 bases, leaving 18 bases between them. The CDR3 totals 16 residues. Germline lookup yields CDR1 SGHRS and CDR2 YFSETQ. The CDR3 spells CASSLNYPSANYEQYF. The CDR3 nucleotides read TGCGCCAGCAGCTTAAATTATCCTAGCGCAAACTACGAGCAGTACTTC.

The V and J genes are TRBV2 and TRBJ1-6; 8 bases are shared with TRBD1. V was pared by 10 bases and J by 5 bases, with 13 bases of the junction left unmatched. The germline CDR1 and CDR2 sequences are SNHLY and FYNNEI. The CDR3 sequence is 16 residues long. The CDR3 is CAITRQGANHNSPLHF. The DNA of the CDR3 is TGTGCCATCACTAGGCAGGGGGCGAATCATAATTCACCCCTCCACTTT.

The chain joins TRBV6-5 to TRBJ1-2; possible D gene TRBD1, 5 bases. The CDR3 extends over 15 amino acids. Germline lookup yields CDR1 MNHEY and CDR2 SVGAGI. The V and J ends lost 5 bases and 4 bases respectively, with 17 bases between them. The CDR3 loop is CASSPGGVSFYGYTF. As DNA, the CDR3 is TGTGCCAGCAGTCCCGGGGGGGTTTCTTTCTATGGCTACACCTTC.

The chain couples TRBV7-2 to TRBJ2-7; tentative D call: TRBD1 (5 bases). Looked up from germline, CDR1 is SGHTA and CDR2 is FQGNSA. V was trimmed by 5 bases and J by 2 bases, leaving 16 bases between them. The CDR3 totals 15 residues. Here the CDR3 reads CASSPLGGATYEQYF. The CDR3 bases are TGTGCCAGCAGCCCCCTGGGTGGGGCAACCTACGAGCAGTACTTC.

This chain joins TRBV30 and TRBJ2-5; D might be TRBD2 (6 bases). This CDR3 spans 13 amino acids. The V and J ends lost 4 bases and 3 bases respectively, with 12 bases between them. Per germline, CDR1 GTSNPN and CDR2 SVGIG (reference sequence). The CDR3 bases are TGTGCCTGGACGGCTAGCGAAAAAGAGACCCAGTACTTC. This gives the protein CAWTASEKETQYF.

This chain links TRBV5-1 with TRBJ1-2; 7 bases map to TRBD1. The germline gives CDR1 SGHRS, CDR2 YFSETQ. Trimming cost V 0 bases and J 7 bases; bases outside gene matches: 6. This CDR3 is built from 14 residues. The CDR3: CASSLAQGETGYTF. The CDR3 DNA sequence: TGCGCCAGCAGCTTGGCTCAGGGGGAGACTGGCTACACCTTC.

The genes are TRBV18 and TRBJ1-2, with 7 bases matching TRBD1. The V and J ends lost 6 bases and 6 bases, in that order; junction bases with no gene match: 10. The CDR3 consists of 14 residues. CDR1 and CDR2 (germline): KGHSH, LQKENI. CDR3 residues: CASSLPTGFDGYTF. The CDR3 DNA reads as TGTGCCAGCTCCTTACCGACAGGGTTTGATGGCTACACCTTC. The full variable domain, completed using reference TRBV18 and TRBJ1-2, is NAGVMQNPRHLVRRRGQEARLRCSPMKGHSHVYWYRQLPEEGLKFMVYLQKENIIDESGMPKERFSAEFPKEGPSILRIQQVVRGDSAAYFCASSLPTGFDGYTFGSGTRLTVV.

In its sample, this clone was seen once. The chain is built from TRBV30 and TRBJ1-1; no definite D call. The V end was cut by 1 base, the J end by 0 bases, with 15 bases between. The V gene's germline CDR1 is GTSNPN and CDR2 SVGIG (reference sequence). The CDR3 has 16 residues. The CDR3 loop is CAWSAPLRVLNTEAFF. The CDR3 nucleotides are TGTGCCTGGAGTGCCCCATTGAGGGTCTTGAACACTGAAGCTTTCTTT.

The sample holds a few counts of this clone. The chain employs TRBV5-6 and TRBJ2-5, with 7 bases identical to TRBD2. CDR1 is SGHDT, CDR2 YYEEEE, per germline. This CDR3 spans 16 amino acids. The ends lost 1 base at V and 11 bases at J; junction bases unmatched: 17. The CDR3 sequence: CASSLLGGGRGAEQYF. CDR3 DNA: TGTGCCAGCAGCTTGCTTGGCGGCGGGAGAGGTGCAGAGCAGTACTTC.